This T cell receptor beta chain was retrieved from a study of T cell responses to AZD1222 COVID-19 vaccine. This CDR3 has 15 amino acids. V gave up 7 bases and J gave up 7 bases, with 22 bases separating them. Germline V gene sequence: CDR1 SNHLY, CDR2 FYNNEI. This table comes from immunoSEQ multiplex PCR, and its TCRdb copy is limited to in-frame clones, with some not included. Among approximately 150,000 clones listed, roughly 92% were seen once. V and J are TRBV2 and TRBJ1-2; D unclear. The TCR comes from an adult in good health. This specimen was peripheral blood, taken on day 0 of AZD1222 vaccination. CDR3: CASIRQVWKFGGYTF. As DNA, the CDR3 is TGTGCCAGCATAAGGCAGGTATGGAAGTTCGGTGGCTACACCTTC.